Given below is one T cell receptor (beta chain) in context. This clonotype was counted many times. This receptor's antigen is unknown. Within one base of it there is no much larger clone, and no base qualities were kept. Moderately to severely active disease, a Clinical Activity Score of at least 3, a NOSPECS grade of at least 4, and a duration under 3 months were present in ophthalmopathy patients. Any patient with an uncontrolled infection, another autoimmune disease, pregnancy or lactation was excluded. Diagnoses were based on clinical symptoms, serum thyroxine and TRAb, thyroid ultrasound and orbital computed tomography. PBMCs were separated from 8 to 10 ml of fresh peripheral blood using Ficoll-Paque density gradient centrifugation. Total RNA was extracted with Trizol reagent, and quality was checked on an Agilent 2100 Bioanalyzer. This entry comes from a study of T cells in Graves' hyperthyroidism and ophthalmopathy (dated by TCRdb to between 2019 and 2020). About the study as a whole: Peripheral blood samples were taken at initial diagnosis, before any treatment was given. TCR V-J signatures able to tell the groups apart were searched for in a discovery cohort of 100 patients, of whom around 43 had Graves' ophthalmopathy and around 58 had stable Graves' hyperthyroidism. Prospective prediction of ophthalmopathy was tested in an independent validation cohort consisting of some 19 hyperthyroidism patients and more than 15 patients who later progressed to ophthalmopathy. For training and testing, the approximately 92 patients in the discovery cohort were randomly divided in a 7:3 ratio. The study also compared thyroid tissue and blood T-cell repertoires from more than 5 Graves' hyperthyroidism patients. Following sampling, methimazole starting at 30 mg daily was given to hyperthyroidism patients, and high-dose intravenous methylprednisolone was given to ophthalmopathy patients. The paper describes TCR Vbeta CDR3 sequencing of 140 or so peripheral blood samples, made up of under 50 ophthalmopathy patients, 70 to 75 hyperthyroidism patients and 17 progressor patients.

CDR3 length: 16 amino acids, cysteine to phenylalanine. The read is trimmed to its CDR3 DNA, 48 bases read in frame from base 1. Ends trimmed: V by 3 bases, J by 7 bases; bases unmatched to a gene: 11. Looking up the germline V gene yields CDR1 MDHEN and CDR2 SYDVKM. Overall study results and their limits: Ophthalmopathy was separated from stable hyperthyroidism by a 13 V-J signature model, with approximately 89% sensitivity and approximately 81% specificity obtained in cross-validation and 80%/75% obtained in testing. Most expanded thyroid clonotypes (frequency above 0.001) were also found in blood, which suggests that blood repertoires may mirror thyroid immune responses. Sample size was not statistically predetermined, and blinding of investigators to group allocation was not performed. In validation, the model predicted progression to ophthalmopathy a median of about 6 months before onset, with roughly 70% sensitivity and about 75% specificity.

TCR beta CDR3 regions were amplified from RNA transcripts. A first-round RT-PCR of the TCR CDR3 used the HTBI primer set with the Qiagen OneStep RT-PCR kit. Libraries were constructed in a second round of multiplex PCR, after which size selection and purification were performed. Sequencing of the libraries was done on an Illumina HiSeq2000 using paired-end 100 bp reads. From the authors' description of their analysis: Raw data were processed with SOAPnuke, discarding reads with adapters, uncalled bases, mean Phred below 15, or no exact constant-primer or identifier match. COPE v1.2.5 was used to merge the high-quality paired reads, and each unique nucleotide sequence was defined as a clonotype. MiTCR v1.1 was used to align the clonotypes against IMGT TRBV, TRBD and TRBJ reference segments. Analysis was restricted to V-J combinations with a frequency above 0.0001, which covered 99.2% of repertoires. The TCS score was defined as F50 (clonal expansion) divided by E x V (chaos), with BLOSUM62-based TCRdist calculated between CDR3 peptides within each V-J. Welch's t-statistics and random forest reduced some 510 V-J features to 13, which were used in a naive Bayes classifier (R e1071). The raw public reads went through TCRdb reprocessing: fastp at Q25, MiXCR clone calling, in-frame beta chains kept. One record per CDR3 amino acid sequence lists the most common genes and DNA. Here the V and J calls rest on TCRdb's processing, not on the authors' analysis. Present in this sample are over 500,000 distinct CDR3 sequences, around 15% of which were seen just once. The ten largest clones take up 25% to 30% of the sample.

Sequences were obtained from blood. The chain is made from TRBV28 and TRBJ1-5, and 8 bases in between align with TRBD1. This sequence was found in a woman aged 25 to 39 with Graves' ophthalmopathy. The nucleotides read TGTGCCAGCAGTTTCCAACACAGGGGGAGGTGGCAGCCCCAGCATTTT. It translates to CASSFQHRGRWQPQHF.